The rows below give T cell receptor beta chains drawn from one sample of a study of CD8 T cells in Susac syndrome. TCRdb redid the calling of the immunoSEQ multiplex PCR reads with MiXCR, one entry per CDR3 protein. This table has some 130,000 distinct CDR3 sequences, more than 85% appearing once. Sequencing was performed on CD8+ T cells from PBMCs. The source is a human donor with Susac syndrome. Both conserved end residues are part of each CDR3. A D gene is named only where the DNA matches it firmly. Clone size is given for some rows only: seen once, a few or many times, or a class if the clone is expanded.

d_gene,v_gene,j_gene,abundance,CDR3aa,CDR3nt
TRBD1,TRBV28,TRBJ2-5,NA,CASFPRTGETQYF,TGTGCCAGCTTCCCCAGGACAGGAGAGACCCAGTACTTC
NA,TRBV13,TRBJ1-2,NA,CASSPQGKGYTF,TGTGCCAGCAGCCCTCAGGGGAAAGGCTACACCTTC
TRBD2,TRBV12-3/TRBV12-4,TRBJ2-4,NA,CASSSGTSKRAKNIQYF,TGTGCCAGCAGTTCCGGGACTAGCAAGAGGGCCAAAAACATTCAGTACTTC
NA,TRBV7-6,TRBJ2-3,NA,CASSLLPGPTDTQYF,TGTGCCAGCAGCTTATTGCCAGGGCCCACAGATACGCAGTATTTT
TRBD2,TRBV28,TRBJ2-1,NA,CASRATSGRNHNEQFF,TGTGCCAGCAGGGCGACTAGCGGGAGAAATCACAATGAGCAGTTCTTC
TRBD2,TRBV11-2,TRBJ2-6,NA,CASSTDSLAGDSGANVLTF,TGTGCCAGCAGCACAGATAGCCTAGCGGGAGACTCTGGGGCCAACGTCCTGACTTTC
NA,TRBV5-6,TRBJ2-5,NA,CASSLGAGFETQYF,TGTGCCAGCAGCTTGGGAGCAGGGTTTGAGACCCAGTACTTC
NA,TRBV13,TRBJ2-5,NA,CASSLGSGEETQYF,TGTGCCAGCAGCTTAGGTAGCGGAGAAGAGACCCAGTACTTC
TRBD2,TRBV27,TRBJ2-1,few,CASSLAADYNEQFF,TGTGCCAGCAGTCTAGCGGCAGATTACAATGAGCAGTTCTTC
NA,TRBV9,TRBJ1-2,NA,CASSGVGGYTF,TGTGCCAGCAGCGGGGTGGGTGGCTACACCTTC
NA,TRBV27,TRBJ1-5,NA,CASSYLGANQPQHF,TGTGCCAGCAGTTATTTAGGAGCCAATCAGCCCCAGCATTTT
NA,TRBV20-1,TRBJ2-3,NA,CSAGMSPRTQYF,TGCAGTGCTGGTATGTCCCCGCGGACGCAGTATTTT
NA,TRBV9,TRBJ2-1,NA,CASSAAGSSYNEQFF,TGTGCCAGCAGCGCCGCAGGGAGCTCCTACAATGAGCAGTTCTTC
NA,TRBV2,TRBJ2-5,NA,CASSGQGARETQYF,TGTGCCAGCAGTGGGCAAGGAGCTAGGGAGACCCAGTACTTC
NA,TRBV10-3,TRBJ1-5,NA,CAISSKGRQPQHF,TGTGCCATCAGCAGCAAGGGGCGGCAGCCCCAGCATTTT
NA,TRBV27,TRBJ2-7,NA,CASSLSGAGTTYEQYF,TGTGCCAGCAGTTTATCTGGGGCCGGAACCACCTACGAGCAGTACTTC
NA,TRBV27,TRBJ2-6,NA,CASSLSSGANVLTF,TGTGCCAGCAGTTTATCGTCTGGGGCCAACGTCCTGACTTTC
NA,TRBV9,TRBJ1-1,NA,CASSVDQGTEAFF,TGTGCCAGCAGCGTAGATCAGGGGACTGAAGCTTTCTTT
TRBD1,TRBV7-9,TRBJ2-7,NA,CASSTDRVSSYEQYF,TGTGCCAGCAGCACAGACAGGGTCTCCTCCTACGAGCAGTACTTC
NA,TRBV7-8,TRBJ2-1,NA,CASSLMVEQFF,TGTGCCAGCAGCTTAATGGTTGAGCAGTTCTTC